This entry features one T cell receptor beta chain sequence. No cognate antigen has been identified for it. Base qualities are not recorded, but no much larger clone differs from it by a single base. The data derive from a study of cytomegalovirus exposure and HLA in healthy donors (dated by TCRdb to the late 2010s). About the full investigation: In an earlier analysis of under 750 of the donors, about 270 Gb of sequence data and 117 million unique TCR beta sequences from roughly 190 million T cells were reported. Roughly 300 gigabases of sequencing data and around 80 million unique TCR sequences made up an early release that covered approximately 650 HLA-typed donors. Of the roughly 400 genotyped donors, less than 85% were placed in the genetic ancestry cluster associated with self-reported Caucasian donors. The study aimed to test whether signatures of past pathogen exposure could be identified by cataloging public T cell receptors. Using immunosequencing, the study profiled T cell repertoires from 640 or so subjects and related those repertoires to cytomegalovirus serostatus. In addition to the first cohort of 666 subjects, a separate validation cohort of 100 to 150 different subjects was used. To predict cytomegalovirus infection status, the study combined high-throughput TCR immunosequencing, statistical association of individual TCRs with disease status, and machine learning. A later analysis re-examined previously published TCR beta repertoires from just over 650 donors and added high-resolution HLA genotyping to investigate patterns of TCR occurrence. In the later analysis, no new phenotypic data were used to find candidate immune exposures; instead, reliance was placed on TCR beta sequences and their occurrence across donors. To decide whether each TCR beta V gene segment behaved as functional or pseudogenic, an earlier analysis of fewer than 750 of the donors relied on high-throughput TCR beta sequencing. Alongside the repertoire data, information on donor age, sex, ethnicity and CMV serostatus was compiled. A later genetic analysis took genome-wide SNP genotypes for about 55% of the 666 donors and used that subset as a discovery cohort. Every discovery cohort repertoire had been produced on one sequencing platform. HLA typing included class I and class II loci at four-digit resolution. Typing coverage differed by locus: A, B, C, DRB1 and DQB1 were typed in about 620-640 donors, DQA1 in approximately 520, DPA1 in 600 to 610, and DPB1 in around 490. Because of strong linkage in the cohort, roughly five DR-DQ haplotypes were treated as single units for association and clustering. Among a few hundred genotyped donors of the cohort, an average of 235,054 unique TCR beta nucleotide sequences were sequenced per donor, approximately 20% of them non-productive.

Results the study describes overall, beyond this receptor: Most TCR sequences were observed very rarely across donors, whereas some public TCRs were present in many individuals. When HLA alleles, especially DR and DQ, strongly co-occurred, TCR associations were difficult to assign to individual alleles. In an earlier analysis of 587 of the donors, most TCR beta V segments appeared in productive rearrangements about 87% or about 30% of the time, broadly matching IMGT annotations. Because counts were too low, some 17 rarely observed V segments, including chromosome 9 orphons, were left out of the earlier analysis of some 600 of the donors. A cluster of highly shared sequence variants was judged likely to be a technical artifact of the sequencing pipeline. Some IMGT-functional V segments, including TRBV6-2 and TRBV6-3, could not be distinguished by the 87-base-pair reads and were therefore excluded. In vitro tests confirmed that a few of the cytomegalovirus-associated TCR beta chains recognize cytomegalovirus antigens. A later analysis reported that several top co-occurrence clusters appeared linked to parvovirus B19, influenza, CMV and Epstein-Barr virus. A total of 164 TCR beta chains were listed by the study as associated with cytomegalovirus. It was suggested by the authors that the approach could potentially be generalized to other disease states and immunological phenotypes. A later genetic analysis reported fewer N-insertions in productive TCRs among donors in an Asian-associated ancestry cluster than the approximately 670-donor mean. A further reported finding was that TCR beta sequences accurately predicted the HLA-A and HLA-B alleles for most subjects in the first cohort. In both the original and validation cohorts, the classifier was reported to diagnose cytomegalovirus status with high specificity and sensitivity. Because some donors lacked HLA typing at each locus, the association tests relied only on the typed subset. Compared with equally common non-associated chains, HLA-associated TCR beta chains in a later analysis were more clonally expanded and had lower generation probabilities. Presence/absence analyses assumed roughly uniform sequencing depth across donors, an assumption that may not hold. Immune exposure information for the cohort was limited to CMV serostatus. In a later analysis, TCR association rates were found to vary across HLA loci, with the most associated TCRs seen for DRB1 alleles and the fewest for HLA-C alleles. This cohort had only TCR beta chains sequenced, and the lack of alpha or paired-chain data limited which features could be detected. A later genetic analysis associated a missense DCLRE1C variant with V-gene and J-gene trimming of TCR beta chains, and an independent cohort replicated the association. In a later analysis, over 15,000 TCR beta sequences were associated with specific HLA alleles at a false discovery rate of 0.05. Linkage disequilibrium might explain the correlated functional status among segregating V segments, but an unknown experimental factor could not be excluded. In a later analysis, most CMV-associated TCR beta chains were found to appear HLA-restricted, with HLA associations seemingly driven largely by CMV exposure.

The cohort was made up of approximately 670 healthy bone marrow donors. All cohort members were sampled while nominally healthy, although unrecorded immune exposures were likely present. The donor tested CMV seronegative, placing the donor among the approximately 400 seronegative members of the cohort. Each donor provided a peripheral blood sample, and peripheral blood mononuclear cells were used for TCR beta sequencing. The Qiagen DNeasy Blood Extraction Kit was used to extract genomic DNA from the blood cell samples. CDR1 and CDR2 are read off the germline V gene as MNHEY and SVGAGI. Reading from cysteine to phenylalanine, the CDR3 counts 14 amino acids. The only DNA kept is the CDR3, 42 bases in frame from the first base. Relative to germline, V is missing 0 bases and J is missing 3 bases, with 0 bases of the junction outside any gene match. Receptor amplification or capture employed the immunoSEQ multiplex PCR assay. For the multiplex PCR, a mixture combining 60 forward primers for TCR Vbeta segments and 13 reverse primers for TCR Jbeta segments was used. The CDR3 region of rearranged TCR beta genes was amplified from genomic DNA by a multiplex PCR assay. The amplified TCR beta libraries were sequenced on the Illumina HiSeq System as 87-base-pair reads. Per the source publication's procedure: A later analysis counted about 82 million unique TCR beta chains across the 670 or so repertoires, and 10 million to 12 million of these chains were shared by at least two donors. A nearest-neighbor algorithm error-corrected the raw reads and collapsed the reads into unique sequences, merging closely related sequences to remove PCR and sequencing errors. V, D and J gene segments were assigned by aligning CDR3 sequences to IMGT reference sequences. For a sequence to be retained, a match of at least six nucleotides was required to both a V gene segment and a J gene segment. A rearrangement counted as productive if the CDR3 had no stop codons and remained in frame with V and J, and every other rearrangement counted as non-productive. CDR3 was defined according to IMGT convention as the region running from the second conserved V-encoded cysteine to the conserved J-encoded phenylalanine. In an earlier analysis of more than 550 of the donors, sequences lacking an unambiguous match to a single V gene segment were excluded. An earlier analysis of 587 of the donors classified V segments as functional when productive rearrangements were above 56.7% and as segregating when the standard deviation between donors was above 5%. To diagnose cytomegalovirus status from the catalog of TCR beta chain sequences, a statistical classification framework was built. In a later analysis, TCR nucleotide sequences were compared against IMGT/GENE-DB human TR gene sequences so that V and J genes could be assigned. Using the TCRdist pipeline, a later analysis assigned CDR3 sequences along with most-parsimonious VDJ recombination scenarios. In a later analysis, each TCR beta chain was defined by its CDR3 amino acid sequence together with its V-gene family, and reads without a unique V-gene family were excluded. In a later analysis, 450 to 600 highly shared, low-generation-probability nucleotide sequences were removed to address suspected cross-contamination and a sequencing artifact. In a later analysis, a clonal expansion index for each public chain was calculated from normalized within-repertoire ranks of inferred template counts. In a later analysis, generation probabilities were computed with a VDJ recombination model fitted to out-of-frame rearrangements, and the resulting probabilities were checked against IGoR. Hypergeometric tests were used in a later analysis to score TCR-TCR, TCR-HLA and TCR-CMV co-occurrence, with a repertoire-size bias correction applied to the TCR pairs. In a later analysis, false discovery rates were estimated by permuting HLA or CMV assignments 20 times. In a later analysis, co-occurring TCRs were grouped with DBSCAN, and TCRdist sequence similarity was added when clustering was performed within HLA-allele-positive subsets. Co-occurrence clustering excluded repertoires with fewer than 30,000 or more than 120,000 public chains, plus five with anomalous nucleotide sharing. Here the immuneACCESS table is served through TCRdb, limited to in-frame sequences with V and J called. Missing clones are a known gap in these copies; in checked studies unresolved V genes cover under half, and the rest lacks a known reason. V, J and clone size are taken as reported in that table, and D and trimming were inferred from the DNA itself. For this sample the table gives 110,000 or so clones, of which around 84% were detected only once. The ten largest clonotypes hold under 1.5% of the sample.

The receptor's source is a man aged 25-45 years in good health and CMV-seronegative. Material: PBMCs. Recombination connected TRBV6-5 to TRBJ2-3, with 7 central nucleotides matching TRBD1. CDR3 reads: CASSYSTGTDTQYF. In nucleotide form, the sequence is TGTGCCAGCAGTTACTCGACAGGGACAGATACGCAGTATTTT.